This T cell receptor (beta chain) is drawn from a study of identical twins (dated by TCRdb to 2016 to 2017). About the full investigation: TCR alpha and beta repertoires from monozygotic twins, unrelated adults of various ages and cord blood were deep-sequenced to test whether fetal clonotypes persist. To rule out contamination, the twin experiments were replicated at different times with different library preparation protocols.

This clonotype was detected many times. It lacks a known antigen. No base-level quality is on record; no much larger clone is a single base apart. Library preparation employed 5' RACE. The sequencer was an Illumina HiSeq 2000. Template switching added a universal primer binding site, and the final cDNA carried a unique molecular identifier that allowed TCR cDNA molecules to be counted accurately. Specific primers in the conserved constant-segment region were used to synthesize first-strand cDNA for TCR alpha and beta chains. To control for contamination, each cDNA library was double barcoded with a SMART-Mk sample barcode plus Illumina barcodes. Two successive PCR steps introduced TruSeq adapter sequences along with Illumina sample barcodes. Sequencing of the TCR alpha and beta cDNA libraries was done on the Illumina HiSeq platform using custom primers. Per the authors' processing: MiGEC was used to process raw reads and extract unique molecular identifiers, and MiXCR was used to find CDR3 positions. Recombination models were inferred per individual with the repgenHMM and IGoR tools using an EM algorithm. Shared clonotype analysis was performed with the tcR package in R, normalizing sharing by the product of cloneset sizes. To study raw recombination without the effects of thymic and clonal selection, out-of-frame nonproductive sequences were analyzed. TCRdb took the public reads, trimmed them with fastp at Q25, ran MiXCR for clone calling and kept in-frame beta chains. Every entry covers one CDR3 protein and lists the most common genes and DNA from its rows. The V and J calls reflect TCRdb's pipeline rather than the authors' work. The table for this sample lists around 480,000 distinct CDR3 sequences; 13% to 15% of them were counted only once. The ten largest clones represent 0.98% of the sample.

Relative to germline, V is 3 bases shorter and J is 6 bases shorter, with 11 bases between their ends. The CDR3 starts with the cysteine, ends with the phenylalanine, and has 14 residues. Only the CDR3 DNA stays, 42 bases, in frame from base 1. Every donor in the study was a healthy Caucasian. The twin cohort comprised three pairs of female monozygotic twins, all aged about 18 to 30 years. CD4+ and CD8+ T cell populations were isolated with positive isolation kits from Invitrogen. Here is what the overall study found, with its caveats: Because the same donors could not be followed over many years, conclusions were based on cross-sectional statistical analysis. Fewer insertions were carried by abundant cord blood beta clonotypes, a similar but weaker trend appeared in young adult naive repertoires, and no such trend appeared in memory repertoires. Out-of-frame TCR alpha sequences shared between twins showed an excess of low generation-probability sequences compared with coincidental sharing between unrelated individuals. In monozygotic twins, out-of-frame TCR alpha sharing was systematically underestimated by recombination models, although the models agreed with sharing between unrelated individuals. In beta out-of-frame sequences, excess twin sharing was weaker, because having fewer shared sequences lowered the signal-to-noise ratio. Invariant T cells such as MAIT and iNKT could partly confound zero-insertion analyses, although diverse VJ usage argued against such confounding for most clonotypes.

The same data also contributed to another study, on yellow fever vaccine responses in identical twins. As the second paper documents: The T cell response to vaccination in identical twins was reported by the authors to appear partly convergent and partly personalized. The study precisely tracked vaccine-responding T cell clones in identical twins.

This TCR derives from a woman younger than 30 in good health. The rearrangement combines TRBV12-3 or TRBV12-4 with TRBJ2-2; the D gene is unclear. Sequencing was done on a sample of CD4+ T cells sorted from blood. The DNA sequence follows: TGTGCCAGCAGTTTTTCTTCGAGTCCCGGGGAGCTGTTTTTT. It specifies CASSFSSSPGELFF.